This entry features one T cell receptor beta chain sequence. This CDR3 has 14 residues. Looked up from germline, CDR1 is SGHRS and CDR2 is YFSETQ. V lost 2 bases and J 3 bases, leaving 11 bases between the germline ends. The authors' processing: Estimates of nucleated cell counts were drawn from the amplification of reference gene primers. The assay was immunoSEQ multiplex PCR, and TCRdb's table has in-frame clones only and misses some. V, J and clone size reflect that table, while D and trimming were determined from the DNA. This sample has about 250,000 clones, with 86% found just once. This entry belongs to a study of blood T cell repertoires in COVID-19. Overall study: Collection of acute and convalescent COVID-19 samples took place in the United States, Italy and Spain.

What was sequenced was peripheral blood. The TCR was taken from a woman aged 55-69 years who had recovered from COVID-19. V gene TRBV5-1 combines with J gene TRBJ2-5; D gene unclear. Here the CDR3 reads CASSLSGTEETQYF. The CDR3 coding sequence is TGCGCCAGCAGCTTATCAGGAACCGAAGAGACCCAGTACTTC.